This T cell receptor beta chain stems from a study of cytomegalovirus exposure and HLA in healthy donors (dated by TCRdb to between 2016 and 2019). Notes on the research overall: In an earlier analysis of approximately 500 of the donors, less than 350 Gb of sequence data and some 100 million unique TCR beta sequences from about 180 million T cells were reported. About 330 gigabases of sequencing data and about 92 million unique TCR sequences made up an early release that covered some 640 HLA-typed donors. Among the roughly 400 genotyped donors, about 83% belonged to the genetic ancestry cluster associated with self-reported Caucasian donors. The study aimed to test whether cataloging public T cell receptors could reveal signatures of past pathogen exposure. The study profiled the T cell repertoires of hundreds of subjects by immunosequencing and related them to cytomegalovirus serostatus. Besides the first cohort of more than 650 subjects, a separate validation cohort made up of roughly 130 different subjects was used. High-throughput TCR immunosequencing, statistical association of individual TCRs with disease status, and machine learning were combined to predict cytomegalovirus infection status. A later analysis re-examined previously published TCR beta repertoires from more than 600 donors and added high-resolution HLA genotyping to investigate patterns of TCR occurrence. The later analysis used no new phenotypic data to find candidate immune exposures, relying instead on TCR beta sequences and their occurrence across donors. In an earlier analysis of about 590 of the donors, high-throughput TCR beta sequencing was used to judge whether each TCR beta V gene segment behaved as functional or pseudogenic. Alongside the repertoire data, information on donor age, sex, ethnicity and CMV serostatus was compiled. Genome-wide SNP genotypes for about 55% of the 666 donors were used in a later genetic analysis, which treated that subset as a discovery cohort. Every repertoire in the discovery cohort had been generated on one and the same sequencing platform. Class I and class II HLA loci were covered by the typing at four-digit resolution. Typing coverage differed by locus: A, B, C, DRB1 and DQB1 were typed in about 620-640 donors, DQA1 in 500 to 550, DPA1 in roughly 590, and DPB1 in roughly 470. Because of strong linkage in the cohort, roughly five DR-DQ haplotypes were treated as single units for association and clustering. Among 300 to 500 genotyped donors of the cohort, an average of approximately 240,000 unique TCR beta nucleotide sequences was sequenced per donor, of which 15% to 20% were non-productive. General study outcomes and caveats: In a later analysis, TCR association rates were found to vary across HLA loci, with the most associated TCRs seen for DRB1 alleles and the fewest for HLA-C alleles. A total of 150 to 200 TCR beta chains were listed by the study as associated with cytomegalovirus. A later analysis found that HLA-associated TCR beta chains were more clonally expanded and had lower generation probabilities than equally common non-associated chains. In a later analysis, most CMV-associated TCR beta chains were found to appear HLA-restricted, with HLA associations seemingly driven largely by CMV exposure. A later genetic analysis associated a missense DCLRE1C variant with V-gene and J-gene trimming of TCR beta chains, and an independent cohort replicated the association. Cytomegalovirus status was reported to be diagnosed by the classifier with high specificity and sensitivity in both the original and validation cohorts. In vitro tests confirmed that three of the cytomegalovirus-associated TCR beta chains recognize cytomegalovirus antigens. Immune exposure information for the cohort was limited to CMV serostatus. The sequencing pipeline was judged likely to have produced a cluster of highly shared sequence variants as a technical artifact. At a false discovery rate of 0.05, a later analysis linked 16,951 TCR beta sequences to specific HLA alleles. Presence/absence analyses assumed roughly uniform sequencing depth across donors, an assumption that may not hold. Because counts were too low, about 15 rarely observed V segments, including chromosome 9 orphons, were left out of the earlier analysis of about 620 of the donors. Across donors, most TCR sequences were observed very rarely, whereas some public TCRs were present in many individuals. In this cohort, only TCR beta chains were sequenced, and detectable features were limited by the absence of alpha or paired-chain data. In an earlier analysis of approximately 590 of the donors, most TCR beta V segments appeared in productive rearrangements about 87% or about 30% of the time, broadly matching IMGT annotations. When HLA alleles, especially DR and DQ, strongly co-occurred, attributing TCR associations to individual alleles was difficult. In a later genetic analysis, fewer N-insertions in productive TCRs were reported among donors in an Asian-associated ancestry cluster than the roughly 700-donor mean. Linkage disequilibrium might explain the correlated functional status among segregating V segments, but an unknown experimental factor could not be ruled out. HLA typing was unavailable for some donors at each locus, so association tests used only the typed subset. In a later analysis, several top co-occurrence clusters were reported to appear linked to parvovirus B19, influenza, CMV and Epstein-Barr virus. A further reported finding was that TCR beta sequences accurately predicted the HLA-A and HLA-B alleles for most subjects in the first cohort. Some IMGT-functional V segments, including TRBV6-2 and TRBV6-3, could not be distinguished by the 87-base-pair reads and were therefore excluded. The authors suggested that the approach could potentially be extended to other disease states and immunological phenotypes.

Reading the germline V gene (reference sequence) gives CDR1 MNHNY and CDR2 SVGAGI. Trimming accounts for 6 bases at V and 3 bases at J, while the number of junction bases matched to no gene is 2. The cysteine opens and the phenylalanine closes a CDR3 of 14 amino acids. Kept here is only the CDR3 DNA, which spans 42 bases and is read in frame from base 1. A few counts support this clone. Its antigen is currently not known. Base qualities are not recorded, but no much larger clone differs from it by a single base. The cohort consisted of some 730 healthy bone marrow donors. At the time of sampling, every cohort member was nominally healthy, though immune exposures that went unrecorded were likely present. The donor tested CMV seropositive and was one of the 289 seropositive cohort members. Each donor provided a peripheral blood sample, and peripheral blood mononuclear cells were used for TCR beta sequencing. Genomic DNA was extracted from the blood cell samples with the Qiagen DNeasy Blood Extraction Kit.

The library was built by means of the immunoSEQ multiplex PCR assay. For the multiplex PCR, a mixture combining 60 forward primers for TCR Vbeta segments and 13 reverse primers for TCR Jbeta segments was used. A multiplex PCR assay on genomic DNA amplified the CDR3 region of rearranged TCR beta genes. The Illumina HiSeq System was used to sequence the amplified TCR beta libraries as 87-base-pair reads. The study's own analysis went as follows. A later analysis tallied 75 million to 85 million unique TCR beta chains across the 666 repertoires, and about 12 million of those chains were shared by two or more donors. Raw reads were error-corrected and collapsed into unique sequences by a nearest-neighbor algorithm in which closely related sequences were merged to remove PCR and sequencing errors. CDR3 sequences were aligned to IMGT reference sequences to assign V, D and J gene segments. For a sequence to be retained, a match of at least six nucleotides was required to both a V gene segment and a J gene segment. A rearrangement counted as productive if the CDR3 had no stop codons and remained in frame with V and J, and every other rearrangement counted as non-productive. Following IMGT convention, CDR3 was defined as the stretch from the second conserved V-encoded cysteine to the conserved J-encoded phenylalanine. Sequences without an unambiguous match to a single V gene segment were excluded from the earlier analysis of over 500 of the donors. In an earlier analysis of 500 to 750 of the donors, V segments were called functional above 56.7% productive rearrangements and were called segregating when the between-donor standard deviation exceeded 5%. A statistical classification framework was developed to diagnose cytomegalovirus status using the catalog of TCR beta chain sequences. In a later analysis, V and J genes were assigned by comparing TCR nucleotide sequences against IMGT/GENE-DB human TR gene sequences. A later analysis assigned CDR3 sequences and most-parsimonious VDJ recombination scenarios with the TCRdist pipeline. In a later analysis, each TCR beta chain was defined by its CDR3 amino acid sequence together with its V-gene family, and reads lacking a unique V-gene family were excluded. As a way to deal with suspected cross-contamination and a sequencing artifact, a later analysis dropped under 600 nucleotide sequences that were highly shared and had low generation probability. For each public chain, a later analysis derived a clonal expansion index from normalized ranks of inferred template counts within each repertoire. A later analysis computed generation probabilities with a VDJ recombination model fitted to out-of-frame rearrangements, and checked the results against IGoR. Hypergeometric tests were used in a later analysis to score TCR-TCR, TCR-HLA and TCR-CMV co-occurrence, with a repertoire-size bias correction applied to the TCR pairs. A later analysis estimated false discovery rates by permuting HLA or CMV assignments 20 times. A later analysis grouped co-occurring TCRs with DBSCAN, adding TCRdist sequence similarity when clustering within HLA-allele-positive subsets. Co-occurrence clustering excluded repertoires with fewer than 30,000 or more than 120,000 public chains, plus five with anomalous nucleotide sharing. What TCRdb holds here is the immuneACCESS table cut down to in-frame rearrangements. Part of the clones is not present; checked against another copy, under half of the missing clones reflect an unresolved V gene, and the others are unexplained. Clone size and V and J calls were adopted from that table, with D and trimming inferred from the DNA. In all, the sample holds roughly 100,000 clones, and around three quarters of those were seen once. Approximately 16% of the sample rests with the top ten.

The sequencing sample was made of PBMCs. This clonotype originated in a woman in her forties or fifties in good health and CMV-seropositive. The chain is assembled from TRBV6-6 and TRBJ2-1; 10 bases in between match TRBD1. The DNA is TGTGCCAGCAGGGACAGGGGGTTCTACAATGAGCAGTTCTTC. This gives the protein CASRDRGFYNEQFF.